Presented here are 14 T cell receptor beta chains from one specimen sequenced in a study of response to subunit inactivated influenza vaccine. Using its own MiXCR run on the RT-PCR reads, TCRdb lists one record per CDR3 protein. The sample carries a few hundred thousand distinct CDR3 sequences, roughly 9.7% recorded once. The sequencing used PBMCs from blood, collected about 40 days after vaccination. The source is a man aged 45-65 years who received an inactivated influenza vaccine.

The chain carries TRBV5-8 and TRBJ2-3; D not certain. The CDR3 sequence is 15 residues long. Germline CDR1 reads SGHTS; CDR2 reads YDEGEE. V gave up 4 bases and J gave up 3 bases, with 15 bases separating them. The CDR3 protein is CASSPTRVGTDTQYF. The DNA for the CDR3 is TGTGCCAGCAGCCCTACAAGGGTTGGGACAGATACGCAGTATTTT.

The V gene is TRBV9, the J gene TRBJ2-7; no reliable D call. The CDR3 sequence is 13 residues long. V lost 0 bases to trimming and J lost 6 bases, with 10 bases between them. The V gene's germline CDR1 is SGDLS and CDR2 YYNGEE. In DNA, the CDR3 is TGTGCCAGCAGCGTAGTGGGATTTGGCGAGCAGTACTTC. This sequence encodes CASSVVGFGEQYF.

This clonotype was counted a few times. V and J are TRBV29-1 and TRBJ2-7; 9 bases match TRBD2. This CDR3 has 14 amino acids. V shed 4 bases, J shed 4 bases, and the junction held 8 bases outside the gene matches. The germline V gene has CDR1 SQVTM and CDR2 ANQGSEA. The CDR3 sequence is CSVVGLAGRYEQYF. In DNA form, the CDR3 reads TGCAGCGTTGTAGGGCTAGCGGGAAGGTACGAGCAGTACTTC.

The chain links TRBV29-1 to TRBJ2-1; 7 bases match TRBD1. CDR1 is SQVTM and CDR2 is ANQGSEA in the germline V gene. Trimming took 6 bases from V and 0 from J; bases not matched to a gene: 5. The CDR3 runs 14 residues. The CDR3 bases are TGCAGCGTAACAGGGGAGAGCTCCTACAATGAGCAGTTCTTC. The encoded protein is CSVTGESSYNEQFF.

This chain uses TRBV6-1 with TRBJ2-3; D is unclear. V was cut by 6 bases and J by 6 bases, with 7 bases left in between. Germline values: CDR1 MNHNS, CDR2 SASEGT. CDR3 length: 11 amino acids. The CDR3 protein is CASREYDTQYF. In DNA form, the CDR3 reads TGTGCCAGCAGGGAGTACGATACGCAGTATTTT.

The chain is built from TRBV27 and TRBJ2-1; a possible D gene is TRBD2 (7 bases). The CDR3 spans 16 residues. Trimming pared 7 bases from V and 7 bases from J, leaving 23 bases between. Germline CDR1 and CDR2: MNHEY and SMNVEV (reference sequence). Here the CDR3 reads CASTPRKGGPGNEQFF. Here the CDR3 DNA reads TGTGCCAGCACCCCGCGTAAGGGGGGGCCAGGAAATGAGCAGTTCTTC.

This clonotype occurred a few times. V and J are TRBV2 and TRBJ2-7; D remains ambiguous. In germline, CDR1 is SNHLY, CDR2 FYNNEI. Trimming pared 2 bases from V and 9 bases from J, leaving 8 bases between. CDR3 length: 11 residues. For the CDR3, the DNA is TGTGCCAGCAGTGAATTTCGAGGGCAGTACTTC. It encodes CASSEFRGQYF.

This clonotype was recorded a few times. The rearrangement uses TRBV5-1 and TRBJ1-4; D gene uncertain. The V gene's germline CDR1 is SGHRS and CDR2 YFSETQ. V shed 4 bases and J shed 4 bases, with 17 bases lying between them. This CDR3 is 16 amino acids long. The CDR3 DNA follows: TGCGCCAGCAGCCCAGGTGCGGCCTCCGGTAATGAAAAACTGTTTTTT. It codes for CASSPGAASGNEKLFF.

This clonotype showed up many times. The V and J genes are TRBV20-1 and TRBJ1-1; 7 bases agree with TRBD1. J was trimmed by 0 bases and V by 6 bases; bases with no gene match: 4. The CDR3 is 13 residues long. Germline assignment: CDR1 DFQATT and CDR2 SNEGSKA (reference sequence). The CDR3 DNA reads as TGCAGTGCCCTGACAGGGTTGAACACTGAAGCTTTCTTT. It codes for CSALTGLNTEAFF.

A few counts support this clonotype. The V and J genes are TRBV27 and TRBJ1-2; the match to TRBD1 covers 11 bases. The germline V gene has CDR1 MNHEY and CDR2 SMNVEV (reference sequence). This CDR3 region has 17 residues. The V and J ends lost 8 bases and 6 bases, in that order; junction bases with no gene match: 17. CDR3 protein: CASAPNPGQGDMDGYTF. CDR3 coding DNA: TGTGCCAGCGCCCCAAACCCGGGACAGGGGGATATGGATGGCTACACCTTC.

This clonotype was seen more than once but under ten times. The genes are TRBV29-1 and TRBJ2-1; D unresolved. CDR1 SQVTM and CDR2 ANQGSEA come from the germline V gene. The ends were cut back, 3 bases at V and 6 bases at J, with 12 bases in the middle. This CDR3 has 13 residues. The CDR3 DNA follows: TGCAGCGTTGAGGGGTATAAGGGCAATGAGCAGTTCTTC. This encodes CSVEGYKGNEQFF.

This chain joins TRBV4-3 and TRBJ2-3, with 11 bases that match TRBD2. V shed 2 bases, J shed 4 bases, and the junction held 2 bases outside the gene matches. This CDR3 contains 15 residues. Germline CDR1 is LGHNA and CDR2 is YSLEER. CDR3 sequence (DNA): TGCGCCAGCAGCCAAACTAGCGGGAGTGCAGATACGCAGTATTTT. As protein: CASSQTSGSADTQYF.

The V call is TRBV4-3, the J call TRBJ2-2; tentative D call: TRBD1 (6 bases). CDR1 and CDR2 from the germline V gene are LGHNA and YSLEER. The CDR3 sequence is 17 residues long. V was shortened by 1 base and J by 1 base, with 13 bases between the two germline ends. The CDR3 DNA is TGCGCCAGCAGCCAAGTTCAAGGACAGCAGAACACCGGGGAGCTGTTTTTT. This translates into CASSQVQGQQNTGELFF.

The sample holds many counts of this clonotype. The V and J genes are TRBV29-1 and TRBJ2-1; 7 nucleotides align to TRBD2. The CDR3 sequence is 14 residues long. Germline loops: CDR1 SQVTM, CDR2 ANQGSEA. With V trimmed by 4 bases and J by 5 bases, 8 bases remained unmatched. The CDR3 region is CSVARASGDNEQFF. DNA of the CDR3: TGCAGCGTTGCTCGGGCTAGCGGTGACAATGAGCAGTTCTTC.